Shown below are 29 T cell receptor beta chains from a single sample sequenced in a study of blood T cell repertoires in COVID-19. Libraries were prepared by immunoSEQ multiplex PCR; TCRdb keeps only in-frame clonotypes and omits some of them. The sample records 250,000 to 350,000 clones, almost 90% being singletons. The sample consisted of peripheral blood. The origin of the receptors is a woman in her 30s with COVID-19, enrolled during active disease.

This clone was found a few times. The chain has TRBV19 and TRBJ1-2, with TRBD1 matching over 10 bases. The J segment lost 5 bases and the V segment lost 3 bases, leaving 0 bases of the junction unmatched. This CDR3 is 13 amino acids long. Germline-derived CDR1 and CDR2 are LNHDA and SQIVND (reference sequence). Here the CDR3 reads CASSMGQGYGYTF. The DNA of the CDR3 is TGTGCCAGTAGTATGGGACAGGGGTATGGCTACACCTTC.

This clone was found a few times. V and J are TRBV6-5 and TRBJ1-1, with D unresolved. CDR3 length: 14 amino acids. Trimming stripped 9 bases from V and 5 bases from J, with 19 bases between. Per germline, CDR1 MNHEY and CDR2 SVGAGI. DNA of the CDR3: TGTGCCAGTAAGGCCCTGATGGGGAGAACTGAAGCTTTCTTT. It codes for CASKALMGRTEAFF.

The rearrangement uses TRBV28 and TRBJ1-2; 8 bases line up with TRBD1. The CDR3 loop spans 13 amino acids. Germline CDR1 is MDHEN and CDR2 is SYDVKM. V trimming: 6 bases; J trimming: 6 bases; junction bases outside the gene matches: 6. The CDR3: CASSWSGGNGYTF. The CDR3 DNA reads TGTGCCAGCAGCTGGTCAGGGGGCAATGGCTACACCTTC.

The chain employs TRBV5-4 and TRBJ2-7; TRBD1 matches at 7 bases. CDR1 and CDR2 (germline): SGHNT, YYREEE (reference sequence). V lost 2 bases and J lost 6; bases outside the gene matches: 2. CDR3 length: 12 amino acids. The CDR3 here is CASSFGTVEQYF. CDR3 coding DNA: TGTGCCAGCAGCTTCGGGACAGTCGAGCAGTACTTC.

A remark on this clone: Other DNA sequences within the sample encode an identical CDR3. This sequence joins TRBV28 and TRBJ2-7; no clear D gene. Trimming shortened V by 3 bases and J by 2 bases, and 11 bases separated the two germline ends. CDR1 is MDHEN, CDR2 SYDVKM, per germline. This CDR3 spans 14 amino acids. The CDR3 DNA is TGTGCCAGCAGTTTCTTTGGGCAGACCTACGAGCAGTACTTC. Protein: CASSFFGQTYEQYF.

The V call is TRBV19, the J call TRBJ2-2, with 9 bases fitting TRBD1. This CDR3 has 17 residues. The junction had 14 bases not matched to a gene; V was cut back by 5 bases and J by 7 bases. Germline CDR1 is LNHDA and CDR2 is SQIVND (reference sequence). CDR3 region: CASSWDRARTFGGELFF. The CDR3 bases are TGTGCCAGTAGTTGGGACAGGGCGAGGACCTTTGGCGGGGAGCTGTTTTTT.

The chain combines TRBV30 with TRBJ1-5, with TRBD1 as a possible D gene (6 bases). The CDR3 runs to 16 residues. Per the germline V gene, CDR1 is GTSNPN and CDR2 is SVGIG (reference sequence). V lost 0 bases and J lost 0, with 12 bases in between. CDR3 residues: CAWSVPGHLSNQPQHF. The CDR3 bases are TGTGCCTGGAGTGTCCCGGGACATCTTAGCAATCAGCCCCAGCATTTT.

This clone has just one count. This chain joins TRBV6-6 and TRBJ2-3, with 7 bases identical to TRBD1. V lost 5 bases, J lost 2 bases, and 1 base stayed unmatched. The germline V gene has CDR1 MNHNY and CDR2 SVGAGI (reference sequence). CDR3 length: 13 amino acids. CDR3 in DNA: TGTGCCAGCAGTGACAGGGTCACAGATACGCAGTATTTT. This translates into CASSDRVTDTQYF.

The chain links TRBV9 to TRBJ2-6; a weak D match, TRBD1 (5 bases). The V and J ends lost 3 bases and 0 bases respectively, with 13 bases between them. The CDR3 runs to 17 residues. Germline V gene lookup returns CDR1 SGDLS and CDR2 YYNGEE. The DNA of the CDR3 is TGTGCCAGCAGCGAGACAGTTGTGAGCTCTGGGGCCAACGTCCTGACTTTC. Protein sequence: CASSETVVSSGANVLTF.

The gene calls are TRBV6-5 and TRBJ1-2, with TRBD1 as a possible D gene (6 bases). This CDR3 contains 13 residues. With 8 bases removed from V and 4 bases from J, the gap between germline ends came to 14 bases. Germline V lookup: CDR1 MNHEY, CDR2 SVGAGI. The CDR3 DNA follows: TGTGCCAGCGGATACAGGGAGGGCTATGGCTACACCTTC. This codes for CASGYREGYGYTF.

This rearrangement joins TRBV9 to TRBJ2-7; D might be TRBD1 (6 bases). V was cut by 4 bases and J by 7 bases, with 21 bases left in between. CDR3 length: 15 residues. The germline V gene has CDR1 SGDLS and CDR2 YYNGEE. CDR3: CASSPEDRVWVEQYF. CDR3 sequence (DNA): TGTGCCAGCAGCCCAGAGGACAGAGTCTGGGTGGAGCAGTACTTC. Complete variable domain (other parts from reference TRBV9 and TRBJ2-7): DSGVTQTPKHLITATGQRVTLRCSPRSGDLSVYWYQQSLDQGLQFLIQYYNGEERAKGNILERFSAQQFPDLHSELNLSSLELGDSALYFCASSPEDRVWVEQYFGPGTRLTVT.

The CDR3 nucleotides are TGTGCCAGCACCAGAAGCGGGGAGACCACTGAAGCTTTCTTT. This gives the protein CASTRSGETTEAFF. V and J are TRBV2 and TRBJ1-1, with D hard to call. The ends were cut back, 7 bases at V and 4 bases at J, with 16 bases in the middle. This CDR3 has 14 residues. Germline-derived CDR1 and CDR2 are SNHLY and FYNNEI.

The chain recombines TRBV29-1 with TRBJ1-5; 7 bases match TRBD1. CDR1 is SQVTM, CDR2 ANQGSEA, per germline. Trimming removed 7 bases from V and 4 bases from J; junction bases left unmatched: 7. The CDR3 is 13 amino acids. CDR3 sequence (DNA): TGCAGCGCGACCAGGGGGAGGAATCAGCCCCAGCATTTT. This sequence encodes CSATRGRNQPQHF. Together with reference TRBV29-1 and TRBJ1-5, the CDR3 gives the full variable domain: SAVISQKPSRDICQRGTSLTIQCQVDSQVTMMFWYRQQPGQSLTLIATANQGSEATYESGFVIDKFPISRPNLTFSTLTVSNMSPEDSSIYLCSATRGRNQPQHFGDGTRLSIL.

The CDR3 region has the DNA TGCGCCAGCAGCTCCCGGGGAGTTTCCTATGGCTACACCTTC. Protein product: CASSSRGVSYGYTF. The genes are TRBV5-1 and TRBJ1-2; D is uncertain. V was cut by 3 bases and J by 4 bases, with 13 bases left in between. Germline assignment: CDR1 SGHRS and CDR2 YFSETQ. This CDR3 has 14 residues.

The chain couples TRBV5-4 to TRBJ1-2; TRBD1 matches at 9 bases. Germline V CDR1 and CDR2: SGHNT, YYREEE (reference sequence). Unmatched junction bases numbered 10, after V lost 2 bases and J lost 8 bases. The CDR3 runs 15 residues. Written as DNA, the CDR3 is TGTGCCAGCAGCTTAGTACAGGGGGCGGTGAGCGGCTACACCTTC. Translation: CASSLVQGAVSGYTF.

The J gene is TRBJ1-1, the V gene TRBV7-2, with a possible D match to TRBD1 (6 bases). CDR1 is SGHTA and CDR2 is FQGNSA in the germline V gene. V was clipped by 5 bases and J by 3 bases, with 13 bases between them. The CDR3 covers 14 residues. As DNA, the CDR3 is TGTGCCAGCAGCCACCTGCCAGGGGACACTGAAGCTTTCTTT. Residues: CASSHLPGDTEAFF.

J is TRBJ2-7 and V is TRBV28, with 8 bases identical to TRBD2. Trimming cost V 5 bases and J 1 base; bases outside gene matches: 4. From germline, CDR1 is MDHEN and CDR2 SYDVKM. The length of the CDR3 is 14 residues. The CDR3 protein is CASSVAGRSYEQYF. The CDR3 region has the DNA TGTGCCAGCAGTGTAGCGGGAAGGTCCTACGAGCAGTACTTC. The variable domain in full, with the rest retrieved from reference TRBV28 and TRBJ2-7, is DVKVTQSSRYLVKRTGEKVFLECVQDMDHENMFWYRQDPGLGLRLIYFSYDVKMKEKGDIPEGYSVSREKKERFSLILESASTNQTSMYLCASSVAGRSYEQYFGPGTRLTVT.

This clone has a handful of counts. The chain employs TRBV5-8 and TRBJ2-1; D may be TRBD1 (7 bases). Germline CDR1 reads SGHTS; CDR2 reads YDEGEE. Trimming took off 2 bases at V and 2 bases at J, with 14 bases between the two ends. CDR3 size: 16 residues. The CDR3 protein is CASSFSRDSPYNEQFF. CDR3 nucleotides: TGTGCCAGCAGCTTTTCGCGGGACAGCCCCTACAATGAGCAGTTCTTC.

V gene TRBV5-4 combines with J gene TRBJ2-3, with 13 bases that match TRBD2. The CDR3 length is 16 residues. Germline trimming cut 1 base from V and 5 bases from J; bases unmatched to any gene: 4. The germline V gene has CDR1 SGHNT and CDR2 YYREEE (reference sequence). DNA for the CDR3: TGTGCCAGCAGCTTGAGGACTAGCGGGAGTAGAGATACGCAGTATTTT. Encoded protein: CASSLRTSGSRDTQYF.

The rearrangement links TRBV6-5 to TRBJ2-7; TRBD2 aligns across 7 bases. This CDR3 contains 14 residues. With V trimmed by 6 bases and J by 0 bases, 5 bases remained unmatched. In germline, CDR1 is MNHEY, CDR2 SVGAGI. DNA for the CDR3: TGTGCCAGCAGGAAGCGGGACCTCTCCTACGAGCAGTACTTC. Its protein is CASRKRDLSYEQYF.

The V gene is TRBV5-6, the J gene TRBJ1-2; D not resolved. Germline V CDR1 and CDR2: SGHDT, YYEEEE. The CDR3 runs to 12 residues. V lost 7 bases, J lost 0 bases, and 7 bases lay in between. DNA for the CDR3: TGTGCCAGCCGACTCACTAACTATGGCTACACCTTC. Translated: CASRLTNYGYTF.

V gene TRBV3-1 (or the pseudogene TRBV3-2) combines with J gene TRBJ1-2; 8 bases map to TRBD1. Germline values: CDR1 LGHDT, CDR2 YNNKEL (reference sequence). CDR3 length equals 15 residues. J was trimmed by 7 bases and V by 1 base; bases with no gene match: 8. This chain's CDR3 is CASSQADRDRAGYTF. The CDR3 DNA reads TGTGCCAGCAGCCAAGCGGACAGGGACCGGGCTGGCTACACCTTC.

V gene TRBV28 combines with J gene TRBJ1-1; possible D gene TRBD1, 5 bases. Germline loops: CDR1 MDHEN, CDR2 SYDVKM. V shed 5 bases and J shed 11 bases, with 15 bases lying between them. The CDR3 is 12 amino acids. CDR3 protein: CASSTLTGGAFF. The CDR3 DNA is TGTGCCAGCAGTACTCTCACCGGGGGGGCTTTCTTT.

The chain employs TRBV28 and TRBJ1-4, with TRBD1 identical over 7 bases. From germline, CDR1 is MDHEN and CDR2 SYDVKM. The trim removed 2 bases at V and 8 bases at J, leaving 5 bases unmatched. This CDR3 has 14 amino acids. CDR3 loop: CASSLGDRREKLFF. The CDR3 nucleotides read TGTGCCAGCAGTTTAGGGGACAGACGCGAAAAACTGTTTTTT.

Worth noting for this clone: Relative to the germline gene, one junction end is altered; a read error may explain this. This chain uses TRBV7-7 with TRBJ2-7, with 7 bases identical to TRBD1. Germline CDR1 is SSHAT and CDR2 is FNYEAQ (reference sequence). This CDR3 has 15 amino acids. The CDR3: CASSSLPDRTGEQYF. The CDR3, as DNA: TGTGCTAGCAGCTCCCTGCCGGACAGGACAGGAGAGCAGTACTTC.

This sequence joins TRBV11-2 and TRBJ2-1, with D unclear. CDR1 is SGHAT and CDR2 is FQNNGV in the germline V gene. The V end lost 1 base, the J end lost 3 bases, and 10 bases lay between the germline ends. CDR3 length: 15 amino acids. In DNA, the CDR3 is TGTGCCAGCAGCTTAGCAGGTGTGGTCTACAATGAGCAGTTCTTC. It yields the protein CASSLAGVVYNEQFF. Full variable domain (rest looked up from reference TRBV11-2 and TRBJ2-1): EAGVAQSPRYKIIEKRQSVAFWCNPISGHATLYWYQQILGQGPKLLIQFQNNGVVDDSQLPKDRFSAERLKGVDSTLKIQPAKLEDSAVYLCASSLAGVVYNEQFFGPGTRLTVL.

The chain couples TRBV4-2 to TRBJ1-1; perhaps TRBD1 as D (5 bases). The CDR3 covers 16 residues. The germline V and J ends were trimmed by 1 base and 0 bases, with 12 bases remaining between them. Germline CDR1 LGHNA, CDR2 YNFKEQ. This chain's CDR3 is CASSQGEGPMNTEAFF. The DNA for the CDR3 is TGTGCCAGCAGCCAAGGGGAGGGACCCATGAACACTGAAGCTTTCTTT.

V usage is TRBV3-1 (or the pseudogene TRBV3-2) and J usage is TRBJ1-4; D gene unclear. From germline, CDR1 is LGHDT and CDR2 YNNKEL (reference sequence). The CDR3 consists of 16 residues. V shed 5 bases and J shed 0 bases, with 13 bases lying between them. CDR3 nucleotides: TGTGCCAGCAGCTCCCGCCGGTCTACAACTAATGAAAAACTGTTTTTT. It codes for CASSSRRSTTNEKLFF.

The genes are TRBV5-4 and TRBJ2-7; 8 bases line up with TRBD1. Trimming took 0 bases from V and 4 from J; bases not matched to a gene: 6. The CDR3 runs 15 residues. In germline, CDR1 is SGHNT, CDR2 YYREEE (reference sequence). The CDR3 DNA reads as TGTGCCAGCAGCTTGGAGGCAGGGGGCTTGTACGAGCAGTACTTC. Translation: CASSLEAGGLYEQYF. The full variable domain, its missing parts supplied by reference TRBV5-4 and TRBJ2-7, is ETGVTQSPTHLIKTRGQQVTLRCSSQSGHNTVSWYQQALGQGPQFIFQYYREEENGRGNFPPRFSGLQFPNYSSELNVNALELDDSALYLCASSLEAGGLYEQYFGPGTRLTVT.